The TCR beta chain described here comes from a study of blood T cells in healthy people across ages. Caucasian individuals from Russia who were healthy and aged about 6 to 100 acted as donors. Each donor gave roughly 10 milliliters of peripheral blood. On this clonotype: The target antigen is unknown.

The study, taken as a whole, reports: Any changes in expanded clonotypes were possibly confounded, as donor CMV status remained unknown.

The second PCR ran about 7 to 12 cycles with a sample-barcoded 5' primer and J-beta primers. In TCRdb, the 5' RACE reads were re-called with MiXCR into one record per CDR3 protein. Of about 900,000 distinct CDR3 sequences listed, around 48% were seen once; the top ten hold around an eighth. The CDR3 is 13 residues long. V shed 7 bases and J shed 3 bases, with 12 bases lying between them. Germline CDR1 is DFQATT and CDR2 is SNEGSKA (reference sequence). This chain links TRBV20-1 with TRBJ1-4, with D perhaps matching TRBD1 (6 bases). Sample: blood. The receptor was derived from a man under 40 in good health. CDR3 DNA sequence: TGCAGTGGTAGGGGGGCGGCTAATGAAAAACTGTTTTTT. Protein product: CSGRGAANEKLFF.